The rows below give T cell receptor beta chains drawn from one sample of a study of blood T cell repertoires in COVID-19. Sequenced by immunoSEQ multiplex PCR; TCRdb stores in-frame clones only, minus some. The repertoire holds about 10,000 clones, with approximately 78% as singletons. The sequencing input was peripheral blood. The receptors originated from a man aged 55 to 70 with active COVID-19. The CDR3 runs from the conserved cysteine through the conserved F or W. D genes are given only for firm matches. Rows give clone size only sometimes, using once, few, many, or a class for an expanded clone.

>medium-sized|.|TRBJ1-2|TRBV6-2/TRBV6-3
TGTGCCAGCAGTTACTCGTTGAAGGGGGTTCTCTTCTACACCTTC
CASSYSLKGVLFYTF
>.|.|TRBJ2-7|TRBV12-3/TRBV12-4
TGTGCCAGCAGCCTGACTTTCTACGAGCAGTACTTC
CASSLTFYEQYF
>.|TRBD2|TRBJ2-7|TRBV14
TGTGCCAGCAGCCAACAACCGGGACTACAATACGAGCAGTACTTC
CASSQQPGLQYEQYF
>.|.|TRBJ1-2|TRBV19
TGTGCCAGTAGTGTTACAGGAGATTCTTATGGCTACACCTTC
CASSVTGDSYGYTF
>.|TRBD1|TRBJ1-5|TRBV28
TGTGCCAGCAGTACGATTATTAAAACGACAGGGTTGGATCAGCCCCAGCATTTT
CASSTIIKTTGLDQPQHF
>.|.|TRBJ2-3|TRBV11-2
TGTGCCAGCAGCCAGGACTACGACCTCACAGATACGCAGTATTTT
CASSQDYDLTDTQYF
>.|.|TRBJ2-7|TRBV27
TGTGCCAGCAGTCAGGGCGTCACCTACGAGCAGTACTTC
CASSQGVTYEQYF
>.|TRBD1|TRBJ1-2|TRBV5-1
TGCGCCAGCAGCTTTTCACAGGGGGCGAGTCGTGGCTACACCTTC
CASSFSQGASRGYTF
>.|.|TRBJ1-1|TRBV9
TGTGCCAGCAGCGTAGGGGGCGCCACTGAAGCTTTCTTT
CASSVGGATEAFF
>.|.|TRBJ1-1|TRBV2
TGTGCCAGCAATAAAAGGGGGACTGAAGCTTTCTTT
CASNKRGTEAFF
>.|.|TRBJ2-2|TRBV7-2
TGTGCCAGCAGCTTAGATGAGACACTAGGTCCGTTGACCGGGGAGCTGTTTTTT
CASSLDETLGPLTGELFF
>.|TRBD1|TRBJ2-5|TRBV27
TGTGCCAGCACGAGGACAGGGGAAGAGACCCAGTACTTC
CASTRTGEETQYF
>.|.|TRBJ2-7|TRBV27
TGTGCCAGCAGTTTAACTTATATCTCCTACGAGCAGTACTTC
CASSLTYISYEQYF
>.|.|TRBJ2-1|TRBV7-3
TGTGCCAGCAGCTTAAGCGGCCCCTACAATGAGCAGTTCTTC
CASSLSGPYNEQFF
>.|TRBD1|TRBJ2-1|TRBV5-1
TGCGCCAGCAGGCCGACAGGGGGCATCTCCTACAATGAGCAGTTCTTC
CASRPTGGISYNEQFF
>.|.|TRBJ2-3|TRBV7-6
TGTGCCAGCAGCTTAGGGGTGGCGGTGGCTAGCACAGATACGCAGTATTTT
CASSLGVAVASTDTQYF
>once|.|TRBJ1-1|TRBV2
TGTGCCAGCGGCAAAGAGGAGAACACTGAAGCTTTCTTT
CASGKEENTEAFF
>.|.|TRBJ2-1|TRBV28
TGTGCCAGCAGTTCTCCCATAAGAGGATACAATGAGCAGTTCTTC
CASSSPIRGYNEQFF
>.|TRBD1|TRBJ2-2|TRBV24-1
TGTGCCACCAGTGACCCCCGACAGGGCGGAACCGGGGAGCTGTTTTTT
CATSDPRQGGTGELFF
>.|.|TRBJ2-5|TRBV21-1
TGTGCCAGCAGCGGCACCGGTCTTTTTGAGGACCAGTACTTC
CASSGTGLFEDQYF
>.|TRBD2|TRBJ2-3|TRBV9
TGTGCCAGCGGTACGGGGGGGACCACAGATACGCAGTATTTT
CASGTGGTTDTQYF
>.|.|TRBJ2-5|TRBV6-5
TGTGCCAGCAGCACTAGACCCCAAGAGACCCAGTACTTC
CASSTRPQETQYF
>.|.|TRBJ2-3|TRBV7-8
TGTGCCAGCAGCGTGTGGGGGGGCCAGTCAAAAGATACGCAGTATTTT
CASSVWGGQSKDTQYF
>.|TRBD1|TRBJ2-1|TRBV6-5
TGTGCCAGCAGTTCGCTCGGGACAGGGTCCCACAATGAGCAGTTCTTC
CASSSLGTGSHNEQFF
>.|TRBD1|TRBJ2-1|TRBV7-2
TGTGCCAGCAGCGCCCTCGGACAGGGGATGGGTGAGCAGTTCTTC
CASSALGQGMGEQFF
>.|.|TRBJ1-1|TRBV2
TGTGCCAGCATGGTAGGGGAGAACACTGAAGCTTTCTTT
CASMVGENTEAFF
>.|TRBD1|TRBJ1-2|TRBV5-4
TGTGCCAGCAGCTTGGAGGGGGCCAGAGGCTACACCTTC
CASSLEGARGYTF
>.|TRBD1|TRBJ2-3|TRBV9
TGTGCCAGCAGTCCGGGACAGGGTTCAGATACGCAGTATTTT
CASSPGQGSDTQYF
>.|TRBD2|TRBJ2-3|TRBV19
TGTGCCAGTAGAGCCCGGGGGAGGGGCAGCACAGATACGCAGTATTTT
CASRARGRGSTDTQYF
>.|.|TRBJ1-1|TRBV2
TGTGCCAGCACTGGGCGTGACAGCTTGGGGAACACTGAAGCTTTCTTT
CASTGRDSLGNTEAFF
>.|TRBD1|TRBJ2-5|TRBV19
TGTGCCACCCGAGACAGGGGGCGCGGGGAGACCCAGTACTTC
CATRDRGRGETQYF
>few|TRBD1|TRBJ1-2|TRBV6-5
TGTGCCAGCAGTTACATCCGGACAGGGGGTGGCTATGGCTACACCTTC
CASSYIRTGGGYGYTF
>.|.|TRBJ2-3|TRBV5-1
TGCGCCAGCAGTCGCGCAGATACGCAGTATTTT
CASSRADTQYF
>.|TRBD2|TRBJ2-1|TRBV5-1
TGCGCCAGCAGCTTAGGACTAGCGGGCAATGAGCAGTTCTTC
CASSLGLAGNEQFF
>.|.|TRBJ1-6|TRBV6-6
TGTGCCAGCAGTCCCCCGGGGGGGCAGAATTCACCCCTCCACTTT
CASSPPGGQNSPLHF
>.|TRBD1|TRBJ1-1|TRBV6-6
TGTGCCAGCAGTCAACCCGGACAGGGAAGGACTGAAGCTTTCTTT
CASSQPGQGRTEAFF
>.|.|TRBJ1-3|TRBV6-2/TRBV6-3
TGTGCCAGCAGTTCCCCCATCTCTGGAAACACCATATATTTT
CASSSPISGNTIYF
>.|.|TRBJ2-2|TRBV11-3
TGTGCCAGCAGCTTAGCCTCAATGGGAGCCGGGGAGCTGTTTTTT
CASSLASMGAGELFF
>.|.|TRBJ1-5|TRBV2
TGTGCCAGCAGTGTGGCAGGGCGTGATCAGCCCCAGCATTTT
CASSVAGRDQPQHF
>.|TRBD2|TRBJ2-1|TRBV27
TGTGCCAGCAGATCGGGACTAGCGGCAATTCACAATGAGCAGTTCTTC
CASRSGLAAIHNEQFF
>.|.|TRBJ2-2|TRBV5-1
TGCGCCAGCAGCTTGGTTTCAAACACCGGGGAGCTGTTTTTT
CASSLVSNTGELFF
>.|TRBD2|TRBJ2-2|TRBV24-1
TGTGCCACGAGAGCGGGAGCGATTTCCGGGGAGCTGTTTTTT
CATRAGAISGELFF
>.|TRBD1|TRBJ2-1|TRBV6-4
TGTGCCAGCAGACCCTACCGGGACAGGGTGGGTGAGCAGTTCTTC
CASRPYRDRVGEQFF
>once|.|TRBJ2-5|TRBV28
TGTGCCAGCAGGGATCAGGGGCACGGAGAGACCCAGTACTTC
CASRDQGHGETQYF